A selection of T cell receptor beta chains follows, all from one sample in a study of tumor-infiltrating lymphocytes in primary liver carcinoma. One entry per CDR3 protein results from TCRdb running MiXCR on the multiplex PCR reads. Seen here are about 350,000 distinct CDR3 sequences, less than 65% observed once, and the top ten hold under 8.5%. Sequences were obtained from peripheral blood. Every receptor here comes from a man between 40 and 49 years old with primary liver carcinoma and hepatitis B virus infection. CDR3s include the opening cysteine and the closing phenylalanine or tryptophan. Fields, in order: J gene, V gene, clone size, D gene, CDR3 DNA, CDR3 protein. D genes are given only for firm matches. Expanded clones get a size class; other rows say once, few or many, or leave the size out.

TRBJ1-6 | TRBV7-9 | . | . | TGTGCCAGCGGCCCCCCCAATTCACCCCTCCACTTT | CASGPPNSPLHF
TRBJ2-1 | TRBV4-3 | many | TRBD2 | TGCGCCAGCAGCCAACGGGCTAGCGGGGGTTATAGTAGCAATGAGCAGTTCTTC | CASSQRASGGYSSNEQFF
TRBJ1-1 | TRBV5-1 | . | TRBD1 | TGCGCCAGCAGCCGGACAGGGCACACTGAAGCTTTCTTT | CASSRTGHTEAFF
TRBJ2-1 | TRBV4-1 | . | . | TGCGCCAGCAGCCGCGGAGGGTTAACGCAAGGGTTCTTC | CASSRGGLTQGFF
TRBJ2-3 | TRBV10-3 | many | . | TGTGCCATCAGTGTCGGAGGGACAGTCACAGATACGCAGTATTTT | CAISVGGTVTDTQYF
TRBJ2-5 | TRBV29-1 | once | . | TGCAGCACGATGGTAGGAGAGGCCCAGTACTTC | CSTMVGEAQYF
TRBJ2-5 | TRBV10-3 | many | . | TGTGCCATCAGTGAGTCGGGGACCCAGTACTTC | CAISESGTQYF
TRBJ2-5 | TRBV6-2/TRBV6-3 | . | TRBD1 | TGTGCCGGCAGGGGGACAGGGTGGTACCAAGAGACCCAGTACTTC | CAGRGTGWYQETQYF
TRBJ2-1 | TRBV6-1 | many | TRBD2 | TGTGCCAGCAGTGAACTCTCTAGCGGGAGTGATGAGCAGTTCTTC | CASSELSSGSDEQFF
TRBJ2-7 | TRBV30 | . | TRBD2 | TGTGCCTGGATTCCCAGCGGGACCCACGTGCAGTACTTC | CAWIPSGTHVQYF